Included here is one TCR beta chain sequence, with context. Germline CDR1 and CDR2: MGHRA and YSYEKL. The CDR3 is 13 residues long. The V and J ends lost 4 bases and 8 bases respectively, with 11 bases between them. Researchers sequenced unstimulated naive, memory, effector memory and TEMRA subsets in three donor pairs. Only in-frame clones appear in the TCRdb table, and some are missing; sequencing was by immunoSEQ multiplex PCR. Among about 63,000 clones, approximately 87% were seen once, and the ten largest hold 3.5% to 4.5%. The data derive from a study of siplizumab effects on memory and regulatory T cells.

The receptor's source is a human donor in good health. Material for sequencing was memory CD4+ T cells sorted from blood. The rearrangement links TRBV4-1 to TRBJ1-4, with D possibly being TRBD1 (6 bases). For the CDR3, the DNA is TGCGCCAGCAGCCGACAGGTGGGAGAAAAACTGTTTTTT. Translating it yields CASSRQVGEKLFF.